This is a list of T cell receptor beta chains from one sample in a study of T-cell reconstitution after alpha-beta-depleted transplantation in children. TCRdb called the PCR reads again in MiXCR, with one record for every CDR3 protein. Of around 400,000 distinct CDR3 sequences in the sample, approximately 11% were seen once. The sample in question was PBMCs from the stem cell graft donor, obtained from the stem cell graft. These receptors came from a human donor who donated a stem cell graft to a child with acute myeloid leukemia. The CDR3 runs from the conserved cysteine through the conserved F or W. A D gene is named only where the DNA matches it firmly. Where a row states a size, it is once, few, many or the class of an expanded clone; other rows omit it.

abundance,j_gene,d_gene,v_gene,CDR3aa,CDR3nt
-,TRBJ2-4,-,TRBV4-1,CASSQDARNIQYF,TGCGCCAGCAGCCAAGATGCCCGAAACATTCAGTACTTC
-,TRBJ1-1,-,TRBV12-3/TRBV12-4,CASSSFPQGTEAFF,TGTGCCAGCAGCTCATTCCCACAGGGCACTGAAGCTTTCTTT
few,TRBJ2-3,TRBD2,TRBV12-3/TRBV12-4,CASSLSGGLTDTQYF,TGTGCCAGCAGTCTTTCGGGGGGGTTGACAGATACGCAGTATTTT
-,TRBJ2-5,-,TRBV3-1,CASSQEDGQETQYF,TGTGCCAGCAGCCAAGAGGACGGCCAAGAGACCCAGTACTTC
few,TRBJ2-1,-,TRBV20-1,CSARGHWGNNEQFF,TGCAGTGCTAGGGGTCACTGGGGGAACAATGAGCAGTTCTTC
many,TRBJ1-5,-,TRBV5-1,CASSEDSYQPQHF,TGCGCCAGCAGCGAAGACAGTTATCAGCCCCAGCATTTT
-,TRBJ2-7,TRBD2,TRBV29-1,CSVGGGLYEQYF,TGCAGCGTTGGCGGGGGGCTGTACGAGCAGTACTTC
many,TRBJ1-5,-,TRBV12-3/TRBV12-4,CASSFGGNQPQHF,TGTGCCAGCAGTTTTGGGGGCAATCAGCCCCAGCATTTT
few,TRBJ2-5,-,TRBV10-3,CAISDPRGGRETQYF,TGTGCCATCAGTGACCCACGCGGGGGCCGGGAGACCCAGTACTTC
many,TRBJ1-1,-,TRBV7-2,CASSLVNGVEAFF,TGTGCCAGCAGCTTAGTGAATGGGGTGGAAGCTTTCTTT
many,TRBJ2-1,TRBD2,TRBV12-3/TRBV12-4,CASGLAGENEQFF,TGTGCCAGCGGTCTAGCGGGAGAGAATGAGCAGTTCTTC
-,TRBJ1-6,-,TRBV5-6,CASSLGLRRENSPLHF,TGTGCCAGCAGCCTCGGCCTCCGCAGGGAGAATTCACCCCTCCACTTT
-,TRBJ1-1,-,TRBV7-9,CASSLRAVWDTEAFF,TGTGCCAGCAGCTTACGGGCAGTCTGGGACACTGAAGCTTTCTTT
many,TRBJ2-3,-,TRBV20-1,CSASFSGPDTQYF,TGCAGTGCTTCTTTTAGCGGTCCAGATACGCAGTATTTT
few,TRBJ2-7,TRBD2,TRBV12-3/TRBV12-4,CASSRLAGDNSGEQYF,TGTGCCAGCAGTCGACTAGCGGGAGACAACTCGGGCGAGCAGTACTTC
many,TRBJ2-1,-,TRBV12-3/TRBV12-4,CASSSQGVDEQFF,TGTGCCAGCAGTTCCCAGGGTGTGGATGAGCAGTTCTTC
-,TRBJ2-7,-,TRBV14,CASSQGRLEQYF,TGTGCCAGCAGCCAAGGTCGGTTAGAGCAGTACTTC
-,TRBJ2-6,-,TRBV19,CASSITGTGANVLTF,TGTGCCAGTAGTATCACGGGGACTGGGGCCAACGTCCTGACTTTC